The following is a T cell receptor (beta chain) sequence with its context. These data come from a study of blood T cell repertoires in COVID-19. The V gene lost 0 bases and the J gene lost 3 bases, with 8 bases spanning the gap. In germline, CDR1 is LNHNV, CDR2 YYDKDF (reference sequence). The CDR3 totals 14 residues. Clones were read by immunoSEQ multiplex PCR, and TCRdb kept only the in-frame ones, dropping some. Of over 150,000 clones in the sample, around 84% were seen once. This chain connects TRBV15 to TRBJ1-2, with D perhaps matching TRBD1 (6 bases). This clonotype was sampled from a man between 45 and 60 years old with active or convalescent COVID-19. The sequencing input was peripheral blood. The CDR3 coding sequence is TGTGCCACCAGCAGAGATAGACAGGACTATGGCTACACCTTC. It encodes CATSRDRQDYGYTF.